Reported below is one T cell receptor beta chain. The antigen is not known. Reverse transcribing all isolated RNA meant expressed TCRB transcripts were sequenced. Sequencing was performed with immunoSEQ multiplex PCR; in TCRdb, only in-frame clones are kept and a portion is missing. The sample has over 120,000 clones, about 10% seen once; the top ten hold around 1.4%. This CDR3 has 13 amino acids. Germline CDR1 is SGHRS and CDR2 is YFSETQ. V lost 2 bases and J lost 3, with 9 bases in between. This entry belongs to a study of beta chain features in type 1 diabetes. Findings and limits, study-wide: Moderate but significant shortening of TCRB CDR3s was recorded in all four CD4+ subsets from Type 1 diabetes patients. PCR might favor shorter templates, equally in patients and controls.

Researchers reported sorting CD4+ naive, central memory, regulatory and stem cell-like memory cells via CD45RO/CCR7/CD25/CD127/CD95/CD27. Purity exceeded 95% in all sorted populations. The sample was naive CD4+ T cells from blood. V gene TRBV5-1 combines with J gene TRBJ2-7, with D unclear. This TCR was sampled from a man in his late teens or twenties in good health. CDR3 residues: CASSFKDIYEQYF. Here the CDR3 DNA reads TGCGCCAGCAGCTTTAAAGACATCTACGAGCAGTACTTC. Variable domain in full (rest from reference TRBV5-1 and TRBJ2-7): KAGVTQTPRYLIKTRGQQVTLSCSPISGHRSVSWYQQTPGQGLQFLFEYFSETQRNKGNFPGRFSGRQFSNSRSEMNVSTLELGDSALYLCASSFKDIYEQYFGPGTRLTVT.